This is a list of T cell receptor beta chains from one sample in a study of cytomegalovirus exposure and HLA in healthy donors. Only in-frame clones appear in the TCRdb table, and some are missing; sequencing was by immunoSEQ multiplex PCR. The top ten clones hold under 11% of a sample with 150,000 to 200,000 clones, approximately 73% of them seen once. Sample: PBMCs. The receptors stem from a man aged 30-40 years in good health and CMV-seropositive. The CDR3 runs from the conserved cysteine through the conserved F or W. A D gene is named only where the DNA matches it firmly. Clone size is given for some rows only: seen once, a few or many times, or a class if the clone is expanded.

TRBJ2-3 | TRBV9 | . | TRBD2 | TGTGCCAGCAGCGTAGCGGATAGCGGGAGGGGGGATACGCAGTATTTT | CASSVADSGRGDTQYF
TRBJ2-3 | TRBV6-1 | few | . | TGTGCCAGCAGGGCTAGATTTTGGCAAGATACGCAGTATTTT | CASRARFWQDTQYF
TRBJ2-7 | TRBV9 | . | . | TGTGCCAGCAGCGTGGACAGTCTTTCCTACGAGCAGTACTTC | CASSVDSLSYEQYF
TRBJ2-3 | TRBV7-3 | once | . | TGTGCCAGCAGCTCAGTCTTCTCGCCCACAGATACGCAGTATTTT | CASSSVFSPTDTQYF
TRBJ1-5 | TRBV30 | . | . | TGTGCCTGGAGTTGGGGTGGAGGTAGCAATCAGCCCCAGCATTTT | CAWSWGGGSNQPQHF
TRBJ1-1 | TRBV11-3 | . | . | TGTGCCAGCAGCTTAGATGGAACGACGGGGAACACTGAAGCTTTCTTT | CASSLDGTTGNTEAFF
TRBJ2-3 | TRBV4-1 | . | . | TGCGCCAGCAGCCAAGATGAGGGCCTGGAGCATTTCACAGATACGCAGTATTTT | CASSQDEGLEHFTDTQYF
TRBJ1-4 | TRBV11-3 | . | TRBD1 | TGTGCCAGCAGCCCAGCCGGGACAGGGGTAGAAAAACTGTTTTTT | CASSPAGTGVEKLFF
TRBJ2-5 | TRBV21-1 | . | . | TGTGCCAGCAAACCGGCAGCGGAAGAGACCCAGTACTTC | CASKPAAEETQYF
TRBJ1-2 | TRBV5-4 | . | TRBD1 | TGTGCCAGCAGCTCTGGAGGGGGACAGGGGGTTTATGGCTACACCTTC | CASSSGGGQGVYGYTF
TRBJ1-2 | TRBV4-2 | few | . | TGTGCCAGCAGCCAAGTTGAAGATTGGCAGGGGAACGGCTACACCTTC | CASSQVEDWQGNGYTF
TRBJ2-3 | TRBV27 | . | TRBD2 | TGTGCCAGCAGCCTTTCTAGCGGGAGGGCCGTTTGGACGCAGTATTTT | CASSLSSGRAVWTQYF
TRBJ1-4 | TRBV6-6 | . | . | TGTGCCAGCAGCCTGACAGCTGCAACTAATGAAAAACTGTTTTTT | CASSLTAATNEKLFF
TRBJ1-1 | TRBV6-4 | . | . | TGTGCCAGCAGTGTAGAGCCCAACACTGAAGCTTTCTTT | CASSVEPNTEAFF
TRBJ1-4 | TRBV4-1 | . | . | TGCGCCAGCAGCCAAGTCATACCCCTAGGTGAAAAACTGTTTTTT | CASSQVIPLGEKLFF
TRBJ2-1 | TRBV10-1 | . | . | TGCGCCAGCAGTGAGTCGAGGTCCACCGAGCAGTTCTTC | CASSESRSTEQFF
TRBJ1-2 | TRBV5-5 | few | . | TGTGCCAGCAGCCCCCCGGGGGAGGGTGAATATGGCTACACCTTC | CASSPPGEGEYGYTF
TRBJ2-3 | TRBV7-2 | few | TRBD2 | TGTGCCAGCAGCCTCACTGGGGCGGGAGCTAAATATATAAAAGATACGCAGTATTTT | CASSLTGAGAKYIKDTQYF
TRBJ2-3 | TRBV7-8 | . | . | TGTGCCAGCAGCCTCTACACCCGGAGTAGCACAGATACGCAGTATTTT | CASSLYTRSSTDTQYF
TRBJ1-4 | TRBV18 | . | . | TGTGCCAGCTCACCACCGTCTCTCTTGGGCGAGCGGACTAATGAAAAACTGTTTTTT | CASSPPSLLGERTNEKLFF
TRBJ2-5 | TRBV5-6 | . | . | TGTGCCAGCAGCTTCGGGACTTCCGAACAGACCCAGTACTTC | CASSFGTSEQTQYF
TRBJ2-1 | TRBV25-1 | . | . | TGTGCCAGCAGTGTCTTTATCCTTAGCTCCTACAATGAGCAGTTCTTC | CASSVFILSSYNEQFF
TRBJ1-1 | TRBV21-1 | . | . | TGTGCCAGCAGCACCCGGGACTTGACCTTGGGGAACACTGAAGCTTTCTTT | CASSTRDLTLGNTEAFF